This is a list of T cell receptor beta chains from one sample in a study of beta chain features in type 1 diabetes. Measured with immunoSEQ multiplex PCR; TCRdb has only the in-frame clones, and not every one. The data contain 350,000 to 400,000 clones, more than 12% of them seen just once; the ten biggest clones take up around 0.02%. The sequenced sample was naive CD4+ T cells from blood. These TCRs come from a woman between 18 and 29 years old in good health. CDR3s include the opening cysteine and the closing phenylalanine or tryptophan. A D gene is named only where the DNA matches it firmly. Where a row states a size, it is once, few, many or the class of an expanded clone; other rows omit it.

D gene,V gene,J gene,clone size,CDR3 protein,CDR3 DNA
-,TRBV28,TRBJ1-2,-,CATRYGYGYTF,TGTGCCACCCGGTACGGCTATGGCTACACCTTC
-,TRBV27,TRBJ1-1,few,CASSSLGSRVNTEAFF,TGTGCCAGCAGCTCCTTAGGGTCCAGGGTGAACACTGAAGCTTTCTTT
-,TRBV30,TRBJ1-2,-,CAWSVLQGGGYTF,TGTGCCTGGAGTGTACTGCAGGGAGGCGGCTACACCTTC
TRBD1,TRBV2,TRBJ1-1,-,CASPRTGGVGTEAFF,TGTGCCAGCCCTCGGACAGGTGGGGTGGGCACTGAAGCTTTCTTT
-,TRBV14,TRBJ2-2,-,CASSRLRQVDTGELFF,TGTGCCAGCAGCCGACTCAGACAGGTGGACACCGGGGAGCTGTTTTTT
-,TRBV11-2,TRBJ2-7,-,CASSLTTGMKIYEQYF,TGTGCCAGCAGTTTGACGACAGGAATGAAAATCTACGAGCAGTACTTC
TRBD2,TRBV5-1,TRBJ2-6,few,CASSLGAGGTTGANVLTF,TGCGCCAGCAGCTTGGGTGCGGGAGGAACGACTGGGGCCAACGTCCTGACTTTC
-,TRBV5-1,TRBJ1-1,few,CASSQTRNTEAFF,TGCGCCAGCAGCCAAACACGGAACACTGAAGCTTTCTTT
-,TRBV11-2,TRBJ2-1,-,CASSLSSYLNEQFF,TGTGCCAGCAGCTTAAGTTCCTACCTCAATGAGCAGTTCTTC
TRBD1,TRBV29-1,TRBJ1-4,-,CSVAPGGNEKLFF,TGCAGCGTTGCGCCAGGGGGGAATGAAAAACTGTTTTTT
TRBD2,TRBV4-3,TRBJ2-7,few,CASSQEPSGSTYEQYF,TGCGCCAGCAGCCAAGAGCCTAGCGGTTCTACCTACGAGCAGTACTTC
-,TRBV4-2,TRBJ2-7,-,CASSQESSTHSYEQYF,TGTGCCAGCAGCCAAGAAAGCTCCACCCACTCCTACGAGCAGTACTTC
-,TRBV29-1,TRBJ2-7,-,CSVKGAQQEGEQYF,TGCAGCGTTAAAGGGGCCCAGCAGGAAGGCGAGCAGTACTTC
TRBD2,TRBV11-2,TRBJ2-3,-,CASSSPHVGLAGGNTQYF,TGTGCCAGCAGCTCCCCACACGTGGGGCTAGCGGGAGGGAATACGCAGTATTTT
-,TRBV30,TRBJ2-4,few,CAWTRPEAKNIQYF,TGTGCCTGGACGAGGCCGGAGGCCAAAAACATTCAGTACTTC
-,TRBV28,TRBJ2-7,-,CASSLSGLSSYEQYF,TGTGCCAGCAGTTTGAGCGGATTAAGCTCCTACGAGCAGTACTTC
-,TRBV10-3,TRBJ2-1,few,CAISGTQGYEQFF,TGTGCCATCAGTGGGACGCAGGGTTATGAGCAGTTCTTC
-,TRBV7-8,TRBJ1-4,once,CASSFSRATNEKLFF,TGTGCCAGCAGCTTCTCCAGGGCTACTAATGAAAAACTGTTTTTT
TRBD1,TRBV28,TRBJ2-3,few,CASNGQGTDTQYF,TGTGCCAGCAACGGACAGGGGACAGATACGCAGTATTTT
-,TRBV11-3,TRBJ2-7,-,CASSLDRQYSYEQYF,TGTGCCAGCAGCTTAGACCGACAGTACTCCTACGAGCAGTACTTC
TRBD1,TRBV29-1,TRBJ1-2,few,CSVADRADGYTF,TGCAGCGTGGCGGACAGGGCGGATGGCTACACCTTC
TRBD2,TRBV28,TRBJ2-2,-,CASSSNSGRGVELFF,TGTGCCAGCAGTTCCAATAGCGGGAGGGGAGTCGAGCTGTTTTTT
TRBD2,TRBV30,TRBJ2-3,few,CAWSLAGVPDTQYF,TGTGCCTGGAGTTTGGCGGGAGTACCAGATACGCAGTATTTT